Below, 20 T cell receptor beta chains from the same sample are listed, as sequenced in a study of T cells expressing NK-cell markers. TCRdb re-called the 5' RACE reads; every CDR3 protein appears as one record, without DNA. The sample data list 300,000 or so distinct CDR3 sequences. Sequencing input: blood T cells: a sorted CD56 or NKG2C T cell subset, CD4+ or CD8+ T cells, or bulk PBMC T cells (not recorded which). The origin of the receptors is a woman aged 18-70 years in good health.

The V and J genes are TRBV12-3 or TRBV12-4 and TRBJ1-3. CDR3 length: 15 amino acids. The CDR3 sequence: CASSFGGGSGNTIYF.

The chain recombines TRBV11-2 with TRBJ1-4; TCRdb picks TRBD1, but there is no DNA to check that call. This CDR3 has 16 amino acids. Germline V lookup: CDR1 SGHAT, CDR2 FQNNGV. This chain's CDR3 is CASSLRWQGANEKLFF.

The chain has TRBV28 and TRBJ2-3. The CDR3 totals 12 residues. Per the germline V gene, CDR1 is MDHEN and CDR2 is SYDVKM. CDR3 in amino acids: CASSSLTDTQYF.

The chain is built from TRBV29-1 and TRBJ2-2; the TCRdb D gene call, TRBD1, has no DNA to confirm it. The CDR3 has 12 amino acids. CDR1 is SQVTM, CDR2 ANQGSEA, per germline. The CDR3 here is CSVHPGTGELFF.

J is TRBJ2-1 and V is TRBV9; TCRdb calls TRBD2, which cannot be checked without DNA. The CDR3 length is 21 residues. From germline, CDR1 is SGDLS and CDR2 YYNGEE. The CDR3 sequence: CASSGTGTSGRIGPRGNEQFF.

This chain links TRBV6-2 or TRBV6-3 with TRBJ2-1; TCRdb's D call of TRBD1 is untestable without DNA. This CDR3 spans 16 amino acids. Germline CDR1 and CDR2: MNHEY and SVGEGT. The CDR3 sequence: CASSPYRVSSYNEQFF.

This rearrangement joins TRBV5-6 to TRBJ1-3; TCRdb picks TRBD1, but there is no DNA to check that call. Germline values: CDR1 SGHDT, CDR2 YYEEEE. The CDR3 runs to 19 residues. This CDR3 reads CASSSERDRGTYSGNTIYF.

The chain carries TRBV6-1 and TRBJ1-4; TCRdb's assignment of TRBD1 cannot be checked, as there is no DNA. Germline CDR1 and CDR2: MNHNS and SASEGT. This CDR3 is built from 14 residues. The CDR3 here is CASSPRDGNEKLFF.

The V gene is TRBV28, the J gene TRBJ2-1; TCRdb indicates TRBD1, and absent DNA this call remains unverified. The CDR3 spans 15 residues. Germline values: CDR1 MDHEN, CDR2 SYDVKM. CDR3 in amino acids: CASSLVSGGRNEQFF.

The chain couples TRBV20-1 to TRBJ1-1; TCRdb reports TRBD1, a call that lacks DNA to check it against. Germline V CDR1 and CDR2: DFQATT, SNEGSKA (reference sequence). This CDR3 has 14 residues. The CDR3 region is CSARGGQGNTEAFF.

This chain joins TRBV12-3 or TRBV12-4 and TRBJ1-1. This CDR3 comprises 14 residues. CDR3 loop: CASSLARDNTEAFF.

The chain links TRBV4-3 to TRBJ1-4; the TRBD1 assignment by TCRdb is unverifiable without DNA. There are 16 residues in the CDR3. Looked up from germline, CDR1 is LGHNA and CDR2 is YSLEER. CDR3 in amino acids: CASSQDMYRAGEKLFF.

The chain links TRBV12-3 or TRBV12-4 to TRBJ1-2. The CDR3 has 13 residues. CDR3 amino acids: CASSFGSNYGYTF.

The rearrangement uses TRBV5-6 and TRBJ2-3; TCRdb reports TRBD1, a call that lacks DNA to check it against. The CDR3 covers 15 residues. Germline lookup yields CDR1 SGHDT and CDR2 YYEEEE. This chain's CDR3 is CASSGTGHSTDTQYF.

The gene calls are TRBV12-3 or TRBV12-4 and TRBJ1-2; the D call of TRBD1 rests on TCRdb alone, since no DNA is present to check it. The CDR3 runs to 13 residues. CDR3 residues: CASSSGQAYGYTF.

V usage is TRBV5-6 and J usage is TRBJ1-5; the TRBD1 assignment by TCRdb is unverifiable without DNA. Looked up from germline, CDR1 is SGHDT and CDR2 is YYEEEE. The CDR3 length is 14 residues. The CDR3 reads CASSLYRGSQPQHF. The variable domain in full, completed from reference TRBV5-6 and TRBJ1-5, reads DAGVTQSPTHLIKTRGQQVTLRCSPKSGHDTVSWYQQALGQGPQFIFQYYEEEERQRGNFPDRFSGHQFPNYSSELNVNALLLGDSALYLCASSLYRGSQPQHFGDGTRLSIL.

The V and J genes are TRBV7-6 and TRBJ2-7. The V gene's germline CDR1 is SGHVS and CDR2 FNYEAQ. This CDR3 is built from 13 residues. CDR3: CASSRRFSYEQYF.

The chain combines TRBV19 with TRBJ2-5; TCRdb calls TRBD1, which cannot be checked without DNA. The CDR3 extends over 14 amino acids. Per the germline V gene, CDR1 is LNHDA and CDR2 is SQIVND (reference sequence). The chain's CDR3 is CASSPGQARETQYF.

The chain employs TRBV19 and TRBJ2-1; checking the TCRdb D call of TRBD1 is not possible without DNA. CDR1 is LNHDA and CDR2 is SQIVND in the germline V gene (reference sequence). The CDR3 totals 16 residues. CDR3 region: CASRSPLGSSYNEQFF.

V and J are TRBV4-3 and TRBJ1-5. This CDR3 contains 13 residues. In germline, CDR1 is LGHNA, CDR2 YSLEER. This CDR3 reads CASSRLAGQPQHF.